This T cell receptor beta chain originates from a study of CD8 T cells in Susac syndrome. Germline values: CDR1 MNHEY, CDR2 SMNVEV (reference sequence). The CDR3 length is 15 residues. V lost 7 bases, J lost 0 bases, and 6 bases stayed unmatched. FACS enriched CD8+ TEMRA cells, while bulk CD8+ and CD4+ were negatively isolated. Reverse transcription of roughly 0.45 to 1 ug RNA was carried out with random hexamers. Across 54 Vbeta and 13 Jbeta, TCR beta CDR3 was amplified with immunoSEQ multiplex PCR. TCRdb recomputed calls from the immunoSEQ multiplex PCR reads with MiXCR, one row per CDR3 protein. The table records fewer than 85,000 distinct CDR3 sequences, less than 95% of them present only once.

This TCR was recovered from a human donor with multiple sclerosis. Sequencing was done on a sample of CD8+ T cells from PBMCs. The rearrangement links TRBV27 to TRBJ1-5; 7 bases agree with TRBD1. The chain's CDR3 is CASKGRGASNQPQHF. CDR3 in DNA: TGTGCCAGCAAGGGCAGGGGGGCTAGCAATCAGCCCCAGCATTTT.